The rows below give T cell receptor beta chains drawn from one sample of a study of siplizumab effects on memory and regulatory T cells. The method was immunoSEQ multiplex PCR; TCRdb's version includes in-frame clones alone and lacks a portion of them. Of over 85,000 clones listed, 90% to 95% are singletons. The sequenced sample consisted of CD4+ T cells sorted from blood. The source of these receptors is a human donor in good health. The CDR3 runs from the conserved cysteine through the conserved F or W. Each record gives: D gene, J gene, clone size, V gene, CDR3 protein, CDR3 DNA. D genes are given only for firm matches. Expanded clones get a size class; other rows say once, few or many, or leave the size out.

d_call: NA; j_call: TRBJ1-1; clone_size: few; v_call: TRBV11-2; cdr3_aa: CASSFATGPNTEAFF; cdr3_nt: TGTGCCAGCAGCTTCGCAACCGGACCAAACACTGAAGCTTTCTTT
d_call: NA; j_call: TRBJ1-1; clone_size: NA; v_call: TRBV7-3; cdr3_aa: CASSGDRYTEAFF; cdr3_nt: TGTGCCAGCAGCGGGGACCGATACACTGAAGCTTTCTTT
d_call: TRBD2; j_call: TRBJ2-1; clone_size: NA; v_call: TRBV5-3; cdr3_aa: CARSFPGTSGYNEQFF; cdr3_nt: TGTGCCAGAAGCTTCCCCGGGACTAGCGGCTACAATGAGCAGTTCTTC
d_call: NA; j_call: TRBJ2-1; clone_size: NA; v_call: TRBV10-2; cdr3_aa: CASSGTTAARGSVGEQFF; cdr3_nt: TGCGCCAGCAGTGGGACTACGGCGGCGCGGGGTTCAGTTGGTGAGCAGTTCTTC
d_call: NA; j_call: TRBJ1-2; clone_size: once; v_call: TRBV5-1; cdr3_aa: CASSLSAGTLPGYTF; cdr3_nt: TGCGCCAGCAGCTTGAGCGCGGGGACACTCCCGGGCTACACCTTC
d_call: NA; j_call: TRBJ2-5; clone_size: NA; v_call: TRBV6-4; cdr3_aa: CASSLPLGGVQETQYF; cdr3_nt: TGTGCCAGCAGTCTCCCCTTGGGGGGAGTCCAAGAGACCCAGTACTTC
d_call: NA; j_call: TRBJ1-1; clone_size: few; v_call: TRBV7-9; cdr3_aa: CASSFDSGDTEAFF; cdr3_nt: TGTGCCAGCAGCTTCGACAGCGGGGACACTGAAGCTTTCTTT
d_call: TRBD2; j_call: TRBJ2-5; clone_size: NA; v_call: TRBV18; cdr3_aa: CASSQLGGVIQETQYF; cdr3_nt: TGTGCCAGCTCACAACTCGGGGGGGTCATTCAAGAGACCCAGTACTTC
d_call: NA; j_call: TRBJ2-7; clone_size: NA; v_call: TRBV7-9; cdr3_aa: CASSLDRARSYEQYF; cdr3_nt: TGTGCCAGCAGCTTAGATCGAGCGCGCTCCTACGAGCAGTACTTC
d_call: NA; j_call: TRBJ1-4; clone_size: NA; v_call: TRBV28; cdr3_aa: CASSSPGRGKLFF; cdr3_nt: TGTGCCAGCAGTTCACCGGGGCGGGGAAAACTGTTTTTT
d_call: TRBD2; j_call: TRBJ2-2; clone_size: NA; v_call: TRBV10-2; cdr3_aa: CASSSTSGSKTGELFF; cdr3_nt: TGCGCCAGCAGTTCGACTAGCGGGAGTAAGACCGGGGAGCTGTTTTTT
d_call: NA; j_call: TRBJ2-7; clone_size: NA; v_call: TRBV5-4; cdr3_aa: CASSLGGIKYEQYF; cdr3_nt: TGTGCCAGCAGCTTGGGGGGGATCAAGTACGAGCAGTACTTC
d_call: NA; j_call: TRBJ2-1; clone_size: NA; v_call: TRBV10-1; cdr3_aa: CASSIGGGPSSYNEQFF; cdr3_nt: TGCGCCAGCAGTATAGGAGGGGGCCCGAGCTCCTACAATGAGCAGTTCTTC
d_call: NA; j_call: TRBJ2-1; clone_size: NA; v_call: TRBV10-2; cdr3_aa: CASRLVNEQFF; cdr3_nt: TGCGCCAGCAGACTAGTCAATGAGCAGTTCTTC
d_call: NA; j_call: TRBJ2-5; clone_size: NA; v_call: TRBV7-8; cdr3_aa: CASSPKSAGTLREPQYF; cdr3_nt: TGTGCCAGCAGCCCAAAGTCCGCCGGGACACTTCGCGAGCCCCAGTACTTC
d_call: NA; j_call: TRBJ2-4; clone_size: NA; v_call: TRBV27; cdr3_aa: CASSSAEWAKNIQYF; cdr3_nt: TGTGCCAGCAGTTCAGCTGAATGGGCCAAAAACATTCAGTACTTC
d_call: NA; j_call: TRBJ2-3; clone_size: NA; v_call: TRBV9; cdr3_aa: CASSAYTSGTDTQYF; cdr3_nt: TGTGCCAGCAGCGCGTACACATCGGGCACAGATACGCAGTATTTT
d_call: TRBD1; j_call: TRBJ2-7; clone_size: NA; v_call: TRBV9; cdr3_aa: CASSAGTGASTYEQYF; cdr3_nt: TGTGCCAGCAGCGCTGGGACAGGGGCGTCTACCTACGAGCAGTACTTC
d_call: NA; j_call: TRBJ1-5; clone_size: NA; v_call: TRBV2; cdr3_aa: CASRDTNQPQHF; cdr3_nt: TGTGCCAGCAGGGACACTAATCAGCCCCAGCATTTT
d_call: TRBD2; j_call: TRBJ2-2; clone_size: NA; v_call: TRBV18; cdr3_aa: CASSPSLAGDTGELFF; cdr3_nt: TGTGCCAGCTCACCCTCACTAGCGGGTGACACCGGGGAGCTGTTTTTT
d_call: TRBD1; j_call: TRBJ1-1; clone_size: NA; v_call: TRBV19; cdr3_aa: CATYTQGDTEAFF; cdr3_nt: TGTGCCACTTACACCCAGGGGGACACTGAAGCTTTCTTT
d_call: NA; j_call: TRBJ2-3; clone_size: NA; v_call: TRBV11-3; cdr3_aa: CASSLGQGRGTDTQYF; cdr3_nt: TGTGCCAGCAGCTTAGGGCAGGGCCGGGGCACAGATACGCAGTATTTT
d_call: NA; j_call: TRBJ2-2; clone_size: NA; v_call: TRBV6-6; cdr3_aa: CASRDGSSSYTGELFF; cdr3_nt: TGTGCCAGCAGGGACGGGTCCTCAAGTTACACCGGGGAGCTGTTTTTT
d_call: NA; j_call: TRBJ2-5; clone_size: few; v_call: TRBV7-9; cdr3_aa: CASSLAPNWGIQETQYF; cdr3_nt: TGTGCCAGCAGCTTAGCCCCAAACTGGGGAATCCAAGAGACCCAGTACTTC
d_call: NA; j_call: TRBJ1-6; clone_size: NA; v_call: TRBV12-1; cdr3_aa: CASMGDRLLHF; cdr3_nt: TGTGCCAGCATGGGGGATCGTCTCCTCCACTTT